This TCR beta chain is drawn from a study of graft-versus-host responses after intestinal transplantation. Study-wide context: Transplants given to recipients were multivisceral, liver-intestinal, or isolated intestinal. All recipients got anti-thymocyte globulin induction, then tacrolimus and steroids for 2 to 4 years. General study points: Circulating GvH clones peaking coincided with falling HvG clones soon after transplant. GvH clones surfaced in recipient marrow, some emerging earlier in ileum or blood.

To note about this clone: What it binds is not known.

Germline CDR1 MNHNS, CDR2 SASEGT. V lost 6 bases and J lost 4, with 10 bases in between. The CDR3 sequence is 12 residues long. Assay: immunoSEQ multiplex PCR; the TCRdb copy retains only in-frame clones and omits some. Of 20,000 to 30,000 clones in the sample, 82% were seen once. The clonotype comes from a human donor who received an intestinal transplant. The chain uses TRBV6-1 and TRBJ2-7, with D unresolved. The specimen comprised unstimulated CD4+ T cells sorted from spleen or lymph node cells, sampled before intestinal transplant. The CDR3 spells CASSTALYEQYF. The DNA of the CDR3 is TGTGCCAGCAGCACCGCCCTATACGAGCAGTACTTC.